Below are 10 T cell receptor beta chains sequenced from a single sample in a study of T cell clones after liver transplantation. Sequencing used immunoSEQ multiplex PCR; TCRdb keeps in-frame clones, though not all of them. The repertoire includes around 35,000 clones, around 94% of them detected once, and roughly 25% sits in the top ten. The sequences come from CD8+ T cells from blood, collected 12 months after liver transplant. Every receptor here comes from a human patient who received a liver transplant. Some T cells may have come from the graft donor.

This clone was seen only a few times. The rearrangement links TRBV27 to TRBJ2-7, with D uncertain. CDR1 and CDR2 (germline): MNHEY, SMNVEV (reference sequence). V lost 8 bases to trimming and J lost 6 bases, with 11 bases between them. The CDR3 is made up of 11 amino acids. The CDR3 region is CASGDPGEQYF. Here the CDR3 DNA reads TGTGCCAGCGGGGATCCGGGCGAGCAGTACTTC.

This chain joins TRBV13 and TRBJ1-1; D unclear. The CDR3 runs 14 residues. Germline V gene data show CDR1 as PRHDT and CDR2 as FYEKMQ (reference sequence). V lost 5 bases and J 0 bases, leaving 10 bases between the germline ends. The CDR3 bases are TGTGCCAGCAGCCCCAGGTTTATGAACACTGAAGCTTTCTTT. Translated: CASSPRFMNTEAFF.

This clone was seen just once. The gene calls are TRBV7-9 and TRBJ2-2; 9 positions match TRBD1. V trimming: 5 bases; J trimming: 7 bases; junction bases outside the gene matches: 8. This CDR3 is built from 15 residues. CDR1 and CDR2 (germline): SEHNR, FQNEAQ (reference sequence). CDR3 region: CASSQDRGGVGELFF. CDR3 nucleotide sequence: TGTGCCAGCAGCCAGGACAGGGGTGGAGTCGGGGAGCTGTTTTTT.

The V call is TRBV4-2, the J call TRBJ2-7, with a weak D call TRBD2 (6 bases). Germline V CDR1 and CDR2: LGHNA, YNFKEQ. Deletions cut 2 bases from V and 5 bases from J, with 13 bases between. This CDR3 spans 14 amino acids. The CDR3 reads CASSQIGSSDEQYF. DNA of the CDR3: TGTGCCAGCAGCCAAATCGGGAGCAGCGACGAGCAGTACTTC.

The J gene is TRBJ2-7, the V gene TRBV2, with 12 positions matching TRBD2. Trimming took 0 bases from V and 3 from J; bases not matched to a gene: 3. The germline gives CDR1 SNHLY, CDR2 FYNNEI. The CDR3 has 16 amino acids. Here the CDR3 reads CASSEAPLAGGYEQYF. The CDR3 DNA follows: TGTGCCAGCAGTGAAGCCCCACTAGCGGGGGGCTACGAGCAGTACTTC.

The chain recombines TRBV30 with TRBJ2-7, with TRBD1 identical over 8 bases. CDR3 length: 13 amino acids. V was clipped by 5 bases and J by 2 bases; unmatched bases: 5. In germline, CDR1 is GTSNPN, CDR2 SVGIG (reference sequence). CDR3 region: CAWSQGAAYEQYF. The CDR3 region has the DNA TGTGCCTGGTCCCAGGGGGCGGCCTACGAGCAGTACTTC.

This clone was detected only once. The chain uses TRBV7-9 and TRBJ2-3; the match to TRBD2 covers 7 bases. The CDR3 spans 15 residues. V lost 4 bases to trimming and J lost 5 bases; unmatched junction nucleotides: 9. Germline V gene lookup returns CDR1 SEHNR and CDR2 FQNEAQ (reference sequence). This CDR3 reads CASSYVGGEGDTQYF. DNA for the CDR3: TGTGCCAGCAGCTATGTGGGAGGGGAGGGAGATACGCAGTATTTT.

The chain is built from TRBV19 and TRBJ1-1; D gene uncertain. Germline V lookup: CDR1 LNHDA, CDR2 SQIVND (reference sequence). V lost 6 bases, J lost 1 base, and 12 bases lay in between. The CDR3 runs to 14 residues. The CDR3 coding sequence is TGTGCCAGTAGCCCCTCGATTTCGAACACTGAAGCTTTCTTT. Translation: CASSPSISNTEAFF.

The chain combines TRBV7-9 with TRBJ1-1; D not resolved. V was cut by 4 bases and J by 4 bases, with 10 bases left in between. The CDR3 length is 13 residues. Germline lookup yields CDR1 SEHNR and CDR2 FQNEAQ (reference sequence). DNA for the CDR3: TGTGCCAGCAGCTACGGACCGGGCACTGAAGCTTTCTTT. Translating it yields CASSYGPGTEAFF.

The chain recombines TRBV11-3 with TRBJ2-7; 7 bases map to TRBD2. The germline CDR1 and CDR2 sequences are SGHNT and YENEEA. The CDR3 extends over 16 amino acids. The trim removed 0 bases at V and 1 base at J, leaving 6 bases unmatched. The CDR3 protein is CASSLESGEGSYEQYF. The CDR3 DNA sequence: TGTGCCAGCAGCTTAGAATCCGGGGAGGGATCCTACGAGCAGTACTTC.